Listed here are 8 T cell receptor beta chains from one sample, sequenced in a study of OX40 agonist ivuxolimab in advanced cancers. Assay used: immunoSEQ multiplex PCR; TCRdb lists only in-frame clones, some missing. The table records around 60,000 clones, more than 85% of them present only once. This material consisted of CD4+ or CD8+ T cells sorted from blood, taken in a trial of the OX40 agonist ivuxolimab. These receptors were obtained from an adult with an advanced solid tumor such as melanoma, head and neck, liver or kidney cancer.

V gene TRBV19 combines with J gene TRBJ2-4, with TRBD2 matching 11 bases. The CDR3 sequence is 13 residues long. V dropped 6 bases and J dropped 8; count of bases not matched to a gene: 3. Looked up from germline, CDR1 is LNHDA and CDR2 is SQIVND (reference sequence). CDR3 in amino acids: CASRLAGEYIQYF. CDR3 sequence (DNA): TGTGCCAGTAGACTAGCGGGAGAATACATTCAGTACTTC.

This rearrangement joins TRBV30 to TRBJ2-3; 8 bases line up with TRBD2. The CDR3 sequence is 16 residues long. The germline gives CDR1 GTSNPN, CDR2 SVGIG (reference sequence). The ends lost 3 bases at V and 4 bases at J; junction bases unmatched: 12. CDR3 DNA: TGTGCCTGGAGGCGGGGGGAGGGCCTAGTTGCAGATACGCAGTATTTT. This sequence encodes CAWRRGEGLVADTQYF.

The rearrangement uses TRBV29-1 and TRBJ1-4; 9 bases are shared with TRBD1. The CDR3 has 12 amino acids. The V and J ends lost 7 bases and 11 bases, in that order; junction bases with no gene match: 8. Germline V gives CDR1 SQVTM, CDR2 ANQGSEA. This CDR3 reads CSAWTGAGKLFF. For the CDR3, the DNA is TGCAGCGCGTGGACAGGGGCAGGGAAACTGTTTTTT.

Regarding this clone: Within the sample, other DNA sequences also encode this same CDR3. The chain is built from TRBV18 and TRBJ2-1, with 8 nucleotides matching TRBD2. The junction had 4 bases not matched to a gene; V was cut back by 2 bases and J by 7 bases. The CDR3 sequence is 14 residues long. Looked up from germline, CDR1 is KGHSH and CDR2 is LQKENI. The CDR3 coding sequence is TGTGCCAGCTCACCAAGCGGGAGTGGTAATGAGCAGTTCTTC. This encodes CASSPSGSGNEQFF.

V usage is TRBV9 and J usage is TRBJ2-7; a possible D gene is TRBD2 (6 bases). V was cut by 0 bases and J by 3 bases, with 16 bases left in between. CDR1 and CDR2 (germline): SGDLS, YYNGEE. This CDR3 is 16 amino acids long. In DNA form, the CDR3 reads TGTGCCAGCAGCGTAGGCTTAAGCGGGTCTCACTACGAGCAGTACTTC. Protein: CASSVGLSGSHYEQYF.

The DNA of the CDR3 is TGTGCCAGCAGTTTAGTCAACACCGGGGAGCTGTTTTTT. Protein product: CASSLVNTGELFF. V and J are TRBV27 and TRBJ2-2; D is uncertain. Germline-derived CDR1 and CDR2 are MNHEY and SMNVEV (reference sequence). The CDR3 has 13 amino acids. V was pared by 2 bases and J by 2 bases, with 3 bases between.

The chain couples TRBV6-1 to TRBJ2-5, with D tentatively TRBD1 or TRBD2 (7 bases each). Germline CDR1 MNHNS, CDR2 SASEGT. The length of the CDR3 is 15 residues. V lost 7 bases, J lost 6 bases, and 21 bases lay in between. The CDR3 region is CASTEGAGAGKTQYF. The CDR3 nucleotides are TGTGCCAGCACCGAGGGGGCGGGAGCAGGAAAGACCCAGTACTTC.

V usage is TRBV19 and J usage is TRBJ1-5; D is unresolved. The V end lost 3 bases, the J end lost 5 bases, and 8 bases lay between the germline ends. This CDR3 has 13 amino acids. In germline, CDR1 is LNHDA, CDR2 SQIVND (reference sequence). The CDR3 DNA reads as TGTGCCAGTAGTATTGGCCGGGATCAGCCCCAGCATTTT. Protein sequence: CASSIGRDQPQHF.